One and the same sample provided the 24 T cell receptor beta chains below, sequenced in a study of T-cell reconstitution after alpha-beta-depleted transplantation in children. The authors prepared the TCRbeta library with unique molecular identifiers. TCRdb recomputed calls from the PCR reads with MiXCR, one row per CDR3 protein. The repertoire includes about 640,000 distinct CDR3 sequences, around 17% of them detected once, and over 0.95% sits in the top ten. The specimen comprised PBMCs from the stem cell graft donor, sampled from the stem cell graft. The source is a human donor who donated a stem cell graft to a child with acute myeloid leukemia.

The rearrangement links TRBV20-1 to TRBJ1-5; no clear D gene. This CDR3 is 10 amino acids long. Germline-derived CDR1 and CDR2 are DFQATT and SNEGSKA (reference sequence). CDR3 DNA: TGCACCCTCTCTATTCAGCCCCAGCATTTT. Its translation is CTLSIQPQHF.

This chain uses TRBV20-1 with TRBJ1-5; 10 bases align to TRBD1. CDR1 is DFQATT, CDR2 SNEGSKA, per germline (reference sequence). J lost 0 bases, V lost 3 bases, and 11 bases had no gene match. CDR3 length: 18 residues. CDR3 nucleotide sequence: TGCAGTGCTAGCGGGGGACAGGGGCCACGGAATAGCAATCAGCCCCAGCATTTT. Protein product: CSASGGQGPRNSNQPQHF.

The chain is built from TRBV15 and TRBJ2-1, with 8 nucleotides matching TRBD1. Trimming removed 0 bases from V and 9 bases from J; junction bases left unmatched: 7. CDR3 length: 15 residues. The germline CDR1 and CDR2 sequences are LNHNV and YYDKDF (reference sequence). CDR3 sequence: CATSRDKAGGSEQFF. CDR3 in DNA: TGTGCCACCAGCAGAGATAAAGCAGGGGGCAGTGAGCAGTTCTTC.

This clonotype was seen a handful of times. V is TRBV5-1 and J is TRBJ2-1, with D possibly TRBD1 on 7 matching bases. Trimming pared 3 bases from V and 5 bases from J, leaving 21 bases between. Germline V gene sequence: CDR1 SGHRS, CDR2 YFSETQ. The CDR3 contains 17 residues. The CDR3 reads CASSSLLAGGPNNEQFF. The DNA of the CDR3 is TGCGCCAGCAGCTCCCTACTGGCAGGGGGGCCCAACAATGAGCAGTTCTTC.

The chain is built from TRBV5-6 and TRBJ2-7; D remains unclear. This CDR3 has 14 residues. Trimming removed 0 bases at V and 2 bases at J, with 9 bases between. Germline V CDR1 and CDR2: SGHDT, YYEEEE. This CDR3 reads CASSLGNSPYEQYF. CDR3 DNA: TGTGCCAGCAGCTTGGGGAACAGCCCCTACGAGCAGTACTTC.

Only a few counts were recorded for this clonotype. The chain is built from TRBV30 and TRBJ2-7; D gene ambiguous. This CDR3 comprises 17 residues. The germline V and J ends were trimmed by 0 bases and 5 bases, with 23 bases remaining between them. CDR1 is GTSNPN, CDR2 SVGIG, per germline (reference sequence). The DNA of the CDR3 is TGTGCCTGGAGTGTAATCGTCGGGTTACGAGCCCACCACGAGCAGTACTTC. Its translation: CAWSVIVGLRAHHEQYF.

The chain recombines TRBV7-2 with TRBJ2-3; D is uncertain. The CDR3 is 14 residues long. Germline V lookup: CDR1 SGHTA, CDR2 FQGNSA. V lost 0 bases and J lost 8, with 12 bases in between. In DNA form, the CDR3 reads TGTGCCAGCAGCTTAGCCCCCCCGGGTCCTACGCAGTATTTT. Amino acid sequence: CASSLAPPGPTQYF.

Notes on this clonotype: Being one base from a much bigger clone, this may be a read error. The chain joins TRBV29-1 to TRBJ2-7, with D perhaps matching TRBD1 or TRBD2 (6 bases each). The CDR3 loop spans 13 amino acids. The germline V gene encodes CDR1 SQVTM and CDR2 ANQGSEA. This CDR3 is CSVDGGGIYEHYF. DNA for the CDR3: TGCAGCGTTGACGGAGGGGGGATCTACGAGCATTACTTC.

V and J are TRBV18 and TRBJ1-1, with 7 bases lining up with TRBD1. Germline CDR1 reads KGHSH; CDR2 reads LQKENI. V lost 4 bases to trimming and J lost 0 bases; unmatched junction nucleotides: 5. This CDR3 region has 15 residues. Here the CDR3 DNA reads TGTGCCAGCTCACGGGGACAGTCCATGAACACTGAAGCTTTCTTT. This translates into CASSRGQSMNTEAFF.

This clonotype was counted at least ten times. J is TRBJ2-1 and V is TRBV20-1; D may be TRBD1 (6 bases). Germline V gene sequence: CDR1 DFQATT, CDR2 SNEGSKA (reference sequence). Deletions cut 4 bases from V and 2 bases from J, with 15 bases between. There are 15 residues in the CDR3. As DNA, the CDR3 is TGCAGTGCTAACCCGACAGGAACTACCTACAATGAGCAGTTCTTC. Its translation is CSANPTGTTYNEQFF.

This clonotype was seen more than once but under ten times. The V and J genes are TRBV12-3 or TRBV12-4 and TRBJ2-1, with D unclear. Trimming took 10 bases from V and 9 from J, leaving 22 bases between them. The CDR3 has 14 amino acids. CDR3 residues: CATLRRPTASEQFF. In nucleotides, the CDR3 is TGTGCCACCCTCAGACGTCCTACGGCGTCTGAGCAGTTCTTC.

Many counts were recorded for this clonotype. The genes are TRBV20-1 and TRBJ2-3; 7 nucleotides agree with TRBD1. J gave up 0 bases and V 7 bases, and 1 base lay outside the gene matches. Germline V gene sequence: CDR1 DFQATT, CDR2 SNEGSKA (reference sequence). The CDR3 loop spans 12 amino acids. CDR3 coding DNA: TGCAGTGTGGGACAGAGCACAGATACGCAGTATTTT. Protein: CSVGQSTDTQYF.

The CDR3 sequence is CAHGAGAVDEQFF. The CDR3, as DNA: TGTGCCCACGGCGCCGGGGCGGTCGATGAGCAGTTCTTC. The V call is TRBV6-2 or TRBV6-3, the J call TRBJ2-1; D may correspond to TRBD1 or TRBD2 (5 bases each). V was cut by 11 bases and J by 8 bases, with 19 bases left in between. The germline V gene encodes CDR1 MNHEY and CDR2 SVGEGT. This CDR3 spans 13 amino acids.

Turning to this clonotype: This may come from a read error, since a much larger clone is one base off. This chain joins TRBV20-1 and TRBJ1-5; possibly TRBD1 for D (5 bases). CDR1 and CDR2 (germline): DFQATT, SNEGSKA (reference sequence). The CDR3 covers 16 residues. CDR3 in DNA: TGCAGTGCTAGAGATCGGGCAGGGCATAGCAATCAGCCCCAGCTTTTT. Translated: CSARDRAGHSNQPQLF.

The J gene is TRBJ1-6, the V gene TRBV12-3 or TRBV12-4, with 7 bases aligning to TRBD1. With 5 bases clipped from V and 9 bases from J, the junction kept 13 bases outside the gene matches. CDR3 size: 16 residues. The CDR3 loop reads CASSLQGSRVGSPLHF. CDR3 in DNA: TGTGCCAGCAGTCTACAGGGGAGTAGGGTTGGTTCACCCCTCCACTTT.

This chain connects TRBV13 to TRBJ2-2; D unresolved. The germline V gene has CDR1 PRHDT and CDR2 FYEKMQ (reference sequence). Trimming left V 8 bases short and J 0 bases short, with 10 bases between. CDR3 length: 14 amino acids. CDR3: CASGVGSNTGELFF. CDR3 nucleotides: TGTGCCAGCGGTGTGGGGTCGAACACCGGGGAGCTGTTTTTT.

This clonotype was seen a handful of times. The chain couples TRBV20-1 to TRBJ2-3, with a weak D call TRBD1 (5 bases). V lost 0 bases, J lost 2 bases, and 15 bases lay in between. The V gene's germline CDR1 is DFQATT and CDR2 SNEGSKA (reference sequence). The CDR3 consists of 16 residues. The CDR3 DNA sequence: TGCAGTGCTAGAGATCAGGGTAGGCAAGCCACAGATACGCAGTATTTT. Translating it yields CSARDQGRQATDTQYF.

This chain connects TRBV20-1 to TRBJ2-1, with TRBD1 matching 9 bases. Germline V gives CDR1 DFQATT, CDR2 SNEGSKA (reference sequence). The J segment lost 8 bases and the V segment lost 5 bases, leaving 16 bases of the junction unmatched. CDR3 length: 16 residues. The CDR3 DNA reads TGCAGTGCTCACCCCATCCCGGGACAGGGTAACGATGAGCAGTTCTTC. It translates to CSAHPIPGQGNDEQFF.

This clonotype was counted between two and nine times. The gene calls are TRBV4-3 and TRBJ1-2; TRBD1 might be the D (5 bases). V lost 0 bases, J lost 0 bases, and 11 bases lay in between. Germline assignment: CDR1 LGHNA and CDR2 YSLEER. This CDR3 spans 16 amino acids. CDR3 DNA sequence: TGCGCCAGCAGCCAAGAGGACGGGACGGCTAACTATGGCTACACCTTC. Residues: CASSQEDGTANYGYTF.

The chain recombines TRBV5-1 with TRBJ2-3; 11 nucleotides match TRBD2. V shed 0 bases and J 9 bases; nucleotides not matched to a gene: 9. CDR3 size: 16 residues. Germline CDR1 and CDR2: SGHRS and YFSETQ. CDR3 residues: CASSLEISGGAGTQYF. CDR3 bases: TGCGCCAGCAGCTTGGAGATTAGCGGGGGGGCAGGAACGCAGTATTTT.

This clonotype came up many times. The chain couples TRBV7-2 to TRBJ2-5; TRBD1 is a possible D gene (6 bases). There are 16 residues in the CDR3. The germline V and J ends were trimmed by 1 base and 5 bases, with 17 bases remaining between them. In germline, CDR1 is SGHTA, CDR2 FQGNSA. CDR3 DNA: TGTGCCAGCAGCTTAGAACCCAGGGGCCGAGGGGAGACCCAGTACTTC. Amino acids: CASSLEPRGRGETQYF.

V and J are TRBV12-3 or TRBV12-4 and TRBJ2-3; the match to TRBD1 covers 7 bases. The CDR3 sequence is 15 residues long. V lost 5 bases and J lost 1; bases outside the gene matches: 6. The CDR3 region is CASSPDRVGTDTQYF. CDR3 nucleotide sequence: TGTGCCAGCAGTCCCGACAGGGTAGGCACAGATACGCAGTATTTT.

This clonotype was seen repeatedly, ten times or more. V usage is TRBV15 and J usage is TRBJ1-2; D is uncertain. Trimming removed 5 bases from V and 5 bases from J, with 18 bases in between. The CDR3 covers 15 residues. CDR1 and CDR2 (germline): LNHNV, YYDKDF (reference sequence). CDR3 amino acids: CATSPRTVPPYGYTF. The CDR3 region has the DNA TGTGCCACCAGCCCTCGGACGGTTCCCCCTTATGGCTACACCTTC.

This clonotype was observed at least ten times. The J gene is TRBJ2-3, the V gene TRBV12-3 or TRBV12-4, with D perhaps being TRBD1 or TRBD2 (5 bases each). This CDR3 comprises 17 residues. The V end was cut by 5 bases, the J end by 3 bases, with 21 bases between. The CDR3 sequence is CASSGQALGVGTDTQYF. CDR3 sequence (DNA): TGTGCCAGCAGTGGACAAGCACTAGGGGTGGGTACAGATACGCAGTATTTT.